This entry lists 14 T cell receptor beta chains sequenced from one sample in a study of response to subunit inactivated influenza vaccine. TCRdb reprocessed the RT-PCR reads via MiXCR and lists one record per CDR3 protein. The sample consists of roughly 790,000 distinct CDR3 sequences, 21% of them appearing once. Sequencing used PBMCs from blood, obtained roughly 5 days after vaccination. Receptors were obtained from a man aged 45-65 years who received an inactivated influenza vaccine.

A few counts support this clonotype. This chain uses TRBV15 with TRBJ1-5; D remains ambiguous. The CDR3 length is 15 residues. In germline, CDR1 is LNHNV, CDR2 YYDKDF (reference sequence). Trimming stripped 1 base from V and 3 bases from J, with 10 bases between. CDR3 in amino acids: CATSRGQANNQPQHF. CDR3 coding DNA: TGTGCCACCAGCAGAGGGCAGGCGAACAATCAGCCCCAGCATTTT. The full variable domain, its missing parts supplied by reference TRBV15 and TRBJ1-5, is DAMVIQNPRYQVTQFGKPVTLSCSQTLNHNVMYWYQQKSSQAPKLLFHYYDKDFNNEADTPDNFQSRRPNTSFCFLDIRSPGLGDTAMYLCATSRGQANNQPQHFGDGTRLSIL.

This clonotype was seen a handful of times. The genes are TRBV20-1 and TRBJ2-1; 8 nucleotides line up with TRBD1. CDR3 length: 15 amino acids. V shed 2 bases and J 2 bases; nucleotides not matched to a gene: 5. Looked up from germline, CDR1 is DFQATT and CDR2 is SNEGSKA (reference sequence). The CDR3 DNA follows: TGCAGTGCTAGATCCGGACAGGGAACCTACAATGAGCAGTTCTTC. Translating gives CSARSGQGTYNEQFF.

The V and J genes are TRBV20-1 and TRBJ1-4, with 7 positions matching TRBD1. Germline CDR1 reads DFQATT; CDR2 reads SNEGSKA (reference sequence). Trimming at V came to 0 bases and at J to 8 bases, leaving 9 bases not matched to a gene. The CDR3 covers 15 residues. The CDR3 sequence is CSARDWTGHKEKLFF. The DNA for the CDR3 is TGCAGTGCTAGAGATTGGACAGGTCATAAGGAAAAACTGTTTTTT.

The chain uses TRBV30 and TRBJ2-1, with TRBD2 identical over 9 bases. The ends lost 4 bases at V and 8 bases at J; junction bases unmatched: 12. CDR3 length: 15 residues. The germline V gene encodes CDR1 GTSNPN and CDR2 SVGIG (reference sequence). DNA of the CDR3: TGTGCCTGGACGAGCTTTAGCGGGAGCACCGATGAGCAGTTCTTC. The encoded protein is CAWTSFSGSTDEQFF.

This clonotype was found many times. The chain recombines TRBV15 with TRBJ2-7; 11 nucleotides align to TRBD2. CDR1 and CDR2 (germline): LNHNV, YYDKDF (reference sequence). The CDR3 length is 18 residues. With 0 bases clipped from V and 2 bases from J, the junction kept 9 bases outside the gene matches. The CDR3 DNA reads TGTGCCACCAGCAGAGATGTGGCTAGCGGGAGGTTAACCTACGAGCAGTACTTC. Protein product: CATSRDVASGRLTYEQYF.

With regard to this clonotype: A much larger clone differs from this one at a single base, so this may be a read error. The chain joins TRBV5-1 to TRBJ2-2; TRBD2 might be the D (6 bases). The germline V gene has CDR1 SGHRS and CDR2 YFSETQ. The CDR3 has 13 amino acids. Here the CDR3 reads CASSRGGTGVLFF. As DNA, the CDR3 is TGCGCCAGCAGCCGGGGAGGCACCGGGGTGCTGTTTTTT.

The chain uses TRBV6-2 or TRBV6-3 and TRBJ2-1, with D perhaps TRBD2 (6 bases). V lost 0 bases, J lost 0 bases, and 12 bases lay in between. The CDR3 sequence is 17 residues long. Germline lookup yields CDR1 MNHEY and CDR2 SVGEGT. CDR3 coding DNA: TGTGCCAGCAGTTACTCGGGAGCGGGCCTCTCCTACAATGAGCAGTTCTTC. Its protein product is CASSYSGAGLSYNEQFF.

The CDR3 loop reads CATSDRDGLLQYF. CDR3 DNA: TGTGCCACCAGCGACCGGGACGGGCTACTTCAGTACTTC. The chain combines TRBV15 with TRBJ2-4; either TRBD1 or TRBD2 may fit D (5 bases each). The CDR3 is 13 amino acids. Trimming stripped 5 bases from V and 11 bases from J, with 16 bases between. Per the germline V gene, CDR1 is LNHNV and CDR2 is YYDKDF (reference sequence).

This rearrangement joins TRBV7-2 to TRBJ1-2; D is perhaps TRBD1 (6 bases). The CDR3 is 15 residues long. Trimming removed 4 bases at V and 4 bases at J, with 16 bases between. Germline CDR1 reads SGHTA; CDR2 reads FQGNSA. This chain's CDR3 is CASSYTRGAGYGYTF. The CDR3 DNA reads as TGTGCCAGCAGCTACACCAGGGGAGCTGGCTATGGCTACACCTTC.

At least ten counts were recorded for this clonotype. The V and J genes are TRBV9 and TRBJ2-3; D is unclear. The V gene's germline CDR1 is SGDLS and CDR2 YYNGEE. V gave up 5 bases and J gave up 6 bases, with 7 bases separating them. This CDR3 region has 11 residues. In DNA form, the CDR3 reads TGTGCCAGCAGTGTGGGGGATACGCAGTATTTT. Its translation is CASSVGDTQYF.

This clonotype was recorded a few times. The V and J genes are TRBV5-1 and TRBJ2-3, with TRBD2 matching over 7 bases. This CDR3 has 17 amino acids. Germline V gives CDR1 SGHRS, CDR2 YFSETQ. V lost 1 base, J lost 0 bases, and 8 bases stayed unmatched. The CDR3 nucleotides read TGCGCCAGCAGCTTGACTTTGGCGGGAGCGAGCACAGATACGCAGTATTTT. It yields the protein CASSLTLAGASTDTQYF.

V usage is TRBV6-5 and J usage is TRBJ2-1; D may be TRBD2 (6 bases). The V end was cut by 4 bases, the J end by 6 bases, with 13 bases between. The CDR3 is 14 amino acids. Germline V lookup: CDR1 MNHEY, CDR2 SVGAGI. CDR3 amino acids: CASSSGLIGNEQFF. CDR3 coding DNA: TGTGCCAGCAGTTCCGGACTAATTGGCAATGAGCAGTTCTTC.

The sample holds a few counts of this clonotype. The V and J genes are TRBV11-2 and TRBJ2-5, with 9 bases matching TRBD2. The junction had 1 base not matched to a gene; V was cut back by 4 bases and J by 4 bases. CDR3 length equals 13 residues. From germline, CDR1 is SGHAT and CDR2 FQNNGV. CDR3 bases: TGTGCCAGCAGCTCTAGCGGGGTAGAGACCCAGTACTTC. Its translation is CASSSSGVETQYF. The whole variable domain, filled in from reference TRBV11-2 and TRBJ2-5, reads EAGVAQSPRYKIIEKRQSVAFWCNPISGHATLYWYQQILGQGPKLLIQFQNNGVVDDSQLPKDRFSAERLKGVDSTLKIQPAKLEDSAVYLCASSSSGVETQYFGPGTRLLVL.

The chain has TRBV20-1 and TRBJ1-6; D uncertain. The ends were cut back, 0 bases at V and 6 bases at J, with 12 bases in the middle. The CDR3 contains 15 residues. The germline gives CDR1 DFQATT, CDR2 SNEGSKA (reference sequence). CDR3 protein: CSARDEGQVNSPLHF. The CDR3 DNA reads TGCAGTGCTAGAGATGAAGGCCAAGTTAATTCACCCCTCCACTTT.